This T cell receptor beta chain was observed in a study of blood T cells in healthy people across ages. Overall study findings and caveats: It was not possible, with unsorted PBMCs, to conclusively compare naive and antigen-experienced cells. TCR beta diversity correlated strongly with naive T cell percentage.

This clonotype was seen a handful of times. Its antigen is as yet unknown. A J-beta primer mix and a sample-barcoded 5' primer were used in a second PCR of about 7 to 11 cycles. TCRdb re-analysed the 5' RACE reads in MiXCR, keeping a single row per CDR3 protein. The repertoire consists of about 1.8 million distinct CDR3 sequences, with 49% occurring once and the leading ten covering about 2.1%. Trimming pared 3 bases from V and 11 bases from J, leaving 16 bases between. This CDR3 is 13 amino acids long. Germline V gene lookup returns CDR1 SGHTA and CDR2 FQGNSA. J is TRBJ1-1 and V is TRBV7-2; D uncertain. The sample taken for sequencing was blood. The clonotype comes from a woman between 35 and 50 years old in good health. The CDR3 sequence is CASSFAGDSKAFF. CDR3 nucleotide sequence: TGTGCCAGCAGCTTCGCGGGCGACTCTAAGGCTTTCTTT. Complete variable domain (other parts from reference TRBV7-2 and TRBJ1-1): GAGVSQSPSNKVTEKGKDVELRCDPISGHTALYWYRQSLGQGLEFLIYFQGNSAPDKSGLPSDRFSAERTGGSVSTLTIQRTQQEDSAVYLCASSFAGDSKAFFGQGTRLTVV.